This is a list of T cell receptor beta chains from one sample in a study of T cell repertoires in cytomegalovirus infection. No antigen has been identified for these receptors. TCRdb redid the calling of the reads with MiXCR, one entry per CDR3 protein. The sample carries around 900,000 distinct CDR3 sequences, 30% to 40% recorded once. The sequencing here drew on cultured CD8+ T cells from PBMCs, taken from culture after CMV antigen stimulation. These receptors came from a human donor in good health (CMV status not recorded). Some clones in this sample may be carry-over from other donors' samples. CDR3s include the opening cysteine and the closing phenylalanine or tryptophan. Each record gives: J gene, clone size, V gene, D gene, CDR3 DNA, CDR3 protein. A D gene is named only where the DNA matches it firmly. Clone size is stated in some rows and not others, as once, few, many or a class when expanded.

J gene: TRBJ1-4
clone size: NA
V gene: TRBV6-5
D gene: TRBD1
CDR3 DNA: TGTGCCAGCAGTTACCAGGACAGGGTCAAAGAAAAACTGTTTTTT
CDR3 protein: CASSYQDRVKEKLFF

J gene: TRBJ1-4
clone size: few
V gene: TRBV10-1
D gene: NA
CDR3 DNA: TGCGCCAGCAGTGAGGACCTTGAAAAACTGTTTTTT
CDR3 protein: CASSEDLEKLFF

J gene: TRBJ1-2
clone size: NA
V gene: TRBV6-5
D gene: NA
CDR3 DNA: TGTGCCAGCAGTTACCGGCGGGATAACTATGGCTACACCTTC
CDR3 protein: CASSYRRDNYGYTF

J gene: TRBJ1-1
clone size: few
V gene: TRBV4-1
D gene: NA
CDR3 DNA: TGCGCCAGCAGCCATCATGGGACGGCGAACACTGAAGCTTTCTTT
CDR3 protein: CASSHHGTANTEAFF

J gene: TRBJ2-6
clone size: many
V gene: TRBV7-9
D gene: NA
CDR3 DNA: TGTGCCAGCAGCCCCCCCCGCTCTGGGGCCAACGTCCTGACTTTC
CDR3 protein: CASSPPRSGANVLTF

J gene: TRBJ1-2
clone size: NA
V gene: TRBV6-1
D gene: TRBD1
CDR3 DNA: TGTGCCAGCACCCAGGACAGGATCGGCTACACCTTC
CDR3 protein: CASTQDRIGYTF

J gene: TRBJ1-1
clone size: few
V gene: TRBV11-1
D gene: NA
CDR3 DNA: TGTGCCAGCAGCTTAGCCGGGACACCAGGCACTGAAGCTTTCTTT
CDR3 protein: CASSLAGTPGTEAFF

J gene: TRBJ1-1
clone size: few
V gene: TRBV7-3
D gene: TRBD1
CDR3 DNA: TGTGCCAGCAGCTTAATGGGGCACAGGGGCGGGAACACTGAAGCTTTCTTT
CDR3 protein: CASSLMGHRGGNTEAFF

J gene: TRBJ2-1
clone size: once
V gene: TRBV9
D gene: NA
CDR3 DNA: TGTGCCAGCAGCGGAGACAGCTTTAGGAGCAATGAGCAGTTCTTC
CDR3 protein: CASSGDSFRSNEQFF

J gene: TRBJ2-3
clone size: NA
V gene: TRBV6-2/TRBV6-3
D gene: NA
CDR3 DNA: TGTGCCAGCACCGGAGGGGATACGCAGTATTTT
CDR3 protein: CASTGGDTQYF

J gene: TRBJ1-1
clone size: NA
V gene: TRBV4-1
D gene: NA
CDR3 DNA: TGCGCCAGCAGCCAAGGGCCCCGCCCGAACACTGAAGCTTTCTTT
CDR3 protein: CASSQGPRPNTEAFF

J gene: TRBJ1-5
clone size: NA
V gene: TRBV7-9
D gene: TRBD1
CDR3 DNA: TGTGCCAGCAGCTTAGGCAGCCAGGGGGCCAACAATCAGCCCCAGCATTTT
CDR3 protein: CASSLGSQGANNQPQHF

J gene: TRBJ1-1
clone size: NA
V gene: TRBV27
D gene: NA
CDR3 DNA: TGTGCCAGCAGTTTATGGGCCGGGGGGCGAGAGAACACTGAAGCTTTCTTT
CDR3 protein: CASSLWAGGRENTEAFF

J gene: TRBJ1-1
clone size: few
V gene: TRBV2
D gene: NA
CDR3 DNA: TGTGCCAGCAAAGTTCTGAGCCGACTGAACACTGAAGCTTTCTTT
CDR3 protein: CASKVLSRLNTEAFF

J gene: TRBJ1-6
clone size: NA
V gene: TRBV6-8
D gene: NA
CDR3 DNA: TGTGCCAGCAGCCAGCCCCCCGGACACCCCAGCTATAATTCACCCCTCCACTTT
CDR3 protein: CASSQPPGHPSYNSPLHF

J gene: TRBJ2-6
clone size: many
V gene: TRBV7-6
D gene: NA
CDR3 DNA: TGTGCCAGCAGCGAAACAGGGAGCCCTGGGGCCAACGTCCTGACTTTC
CDR3 protein: CASSETGSPGANVLTF

J gene: TRBJ1-1
clone size: NA
V gene: TRBV7-9
D gene: TRBD1
CDR3 DNA: TGTGCCAGCAGCATCCGGGACAGGGGTGAGAACACTGAAGCTTTCTTT
CDR3 protein: CASSIRDRGENTEAFF